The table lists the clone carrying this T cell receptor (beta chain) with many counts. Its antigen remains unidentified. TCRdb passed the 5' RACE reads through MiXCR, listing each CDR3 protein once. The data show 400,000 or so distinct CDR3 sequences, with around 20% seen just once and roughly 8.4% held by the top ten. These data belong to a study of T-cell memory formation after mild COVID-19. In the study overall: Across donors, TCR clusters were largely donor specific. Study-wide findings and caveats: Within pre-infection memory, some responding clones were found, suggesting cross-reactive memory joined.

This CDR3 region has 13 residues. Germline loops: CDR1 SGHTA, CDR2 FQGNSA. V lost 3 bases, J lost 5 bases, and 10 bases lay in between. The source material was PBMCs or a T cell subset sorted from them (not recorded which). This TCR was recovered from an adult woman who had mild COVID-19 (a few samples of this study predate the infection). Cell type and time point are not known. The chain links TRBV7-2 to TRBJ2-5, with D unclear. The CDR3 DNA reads TGTGCCAGCAGCTTCCGGGTGGGGGAGACCCAGTACTTC. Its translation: CASSFRVGETQYF.